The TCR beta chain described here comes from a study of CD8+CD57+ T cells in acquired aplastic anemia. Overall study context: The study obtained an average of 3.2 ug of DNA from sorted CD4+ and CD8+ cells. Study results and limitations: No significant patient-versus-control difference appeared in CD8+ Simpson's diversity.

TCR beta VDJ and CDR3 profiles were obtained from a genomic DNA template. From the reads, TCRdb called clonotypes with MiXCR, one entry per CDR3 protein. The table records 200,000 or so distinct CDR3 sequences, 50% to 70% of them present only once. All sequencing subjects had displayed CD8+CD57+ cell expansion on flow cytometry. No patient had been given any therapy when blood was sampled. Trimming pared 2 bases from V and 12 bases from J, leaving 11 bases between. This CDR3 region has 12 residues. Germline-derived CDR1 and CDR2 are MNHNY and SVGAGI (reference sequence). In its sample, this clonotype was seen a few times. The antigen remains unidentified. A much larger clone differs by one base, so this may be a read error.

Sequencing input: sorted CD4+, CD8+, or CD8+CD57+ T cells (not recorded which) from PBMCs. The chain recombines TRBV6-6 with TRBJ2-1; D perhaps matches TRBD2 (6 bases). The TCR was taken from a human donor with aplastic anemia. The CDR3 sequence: CASSYGGTGQFF. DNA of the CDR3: TGTGCCAGCAGTTACGGCGGGACTGGGCAGTTCTTC.